A selection of T cell receptor beta chains follows, all from one sample in a study of T-cell reconstitution after alpha-beta-depleted transplantation in children. TCRdb redid the calling of the PCR reads with MiXCR, one entry per CDR3 protein. This sample has about 120,000 distinct CDR3 sequences, with under 25% found just once. The sequencing here drew on PBMCs, mostly from graft donor cells, taken 180 days after TCRalphabeta/CD19-depleted stem cell transplant. The origin of the receptors is a male patient aged 2-9 years who had a stem cell transplant for chronic granulomatous disease, so the T cells may come from the graft donor. CDR3s include the opening cysteine and the closing phenylalanine or tryptophan. The order of the fields is J gene, D gene, clone size, V gene, CDR3 DNA, CDR3 protein. D genes are given only for firm matches. Clone size appears in some rows only: once, few, many, or a class for an expanded clone.

j_call: TRBJ2-1
d_call: NA
clone_size: NA
v_call: TRBV9
cdr3_nt: TGTGCCAGCAGCCCCGAAAGGGAGCTGGTGCAGTTCTTC
cdr3_aa: CASSPERELVQFF

j_call: TRBJ1-3
d_call: TRBD1
clone_size: many
v_call: TRBV20-1
cdr3_nt: TGCAGTGCTAGAGTAGACAGGGCTGGAAACACCATATATTTT
cdr3_aa: CSARVDRAGNTIYF

j_call: TRBJ2-1
d_call: TRBD2
clone_size: NA
v_call: TRBV12-3/TRBV12-4
cdr3_nt: TGTGCCAGCAGTCAAATCATAACAAAGACCGGGACTAGCTTCTATGAGCAGTTCTTC
cdr3_aa: CASSQIITKTGTSFYEQFF

j_call: TRBJ2-3
d_call: NA
clone_size: many
v_call: TRBV7-9
cdr3_nt: TGTGCCAGCAGCTTAGGGTTGTCAGATACGCAGTATTTT
cdr3_aa: CASSLGLSDTQYF

j_call: TRBJ2-3
d_call: NA
clone_size: many
v_call: TRBV11-2
cdr3_nt: TGTGCCAGCAGCTTCGATAGGGAAATGACAGATACGCAGTATTTT
cdr3_aa: CASSFDREMTDTQYF

j_call: TRBJ2-3
d_call: NA
clone_size: few
v_call: TRBV20-1
cdr3_nt: TGCAGTGCTAGCGGGGACTCATCTAGCACAGATACGCAGTATTTT
cdr3_aa: CSASGDSSSTDTQYF

j_call: TRBJ2-3
d_call: NA
clone_size: NA
v_call: TRBV5-1
cdr3_nt: TGCGCCAGCAGCCAGGGATTCGACACAGATACGCAGTATTTT
cdr3_aa: CASSQGFDTDTQYF

j_call: TRBJ2-1
d_call: TRBD2
clone_size: many
v_call: TRBV20-1
cdr3_nt: TGCAGTGCTAGTACTACGGTCACTGTCGGCGGGAGGGGTGAGCAGTTCTTC
cdr3_aa: CSASTTVTVGGRGEQFF

j_call: TRBJ2-5
d_call: TRBD1
clone_size: many
v_call: TRBV30
cdr3_nt: TGTGCCTGGAGGAAGCTGGGACAGCAAGAGACCCAGTACTTC
cdr3_aa: CAWRKLGQQETQYF

j_call: TRBJ2-7
d_call: TRBD1
clone_size: NA
v_call: TRBV12-3/TRBV12-4
cdr3_nt: TGTGCCAGCAGCCTCGGGACAGGGGGCAAGTATTACGAGCAGTACTTC
cdr3_aa: CASSLGTGGKYYEQYF

j_call: TRBJ2-7
d_call: NA
clone_size: few
v_call: TRBV12-3/TRBV12-4
cdr3_nt: TGTGCCAGCAGTTTCGGGGGTATGAGCTCCTACGAGCAGTACTTC
cdr3_aa: CASSFGGMSSYEQYF

j_call: TRBJ2-7
d_call: NA
clone_size: once
v_call: TRBV7-8
cdr3_nt: TGTGCCAGCAGCTTAGACTCGGAGCAGTACTTC
cdr3_aa: CASSLDSEQYF

j_call: TRBJ2-1
d_call: NA
clone_size: many
v_call: TRBV12-3/TRBV12-4
cdr3_nt: TGTGCCAGCAGTACGACAGGTCACAATGAGCAGTTCTTC
cdr3_aa: CASSTTGHNEQFF

j_call: TRBJ2-2
d_call: NA
clone_size: many
v_call: TRBV12-3/TRBV12-4
cdr3_nt: TGTGCCAGCAGTCTCCCAGGGGGAGGGAACACCGGGGAGCTGTTTTTT
cdr3_aa: CASSLPGGGNTGELFF

j_call: TRBJ2-7
d_call: NA
clone_size: few
v_call: TRBV7-2
cdr3_nt: TGTGCCAGCAGCTTAGGGACGCCCTACGAGCAGTACTTC
cdr3_aa: CASSLGTPYEQYF

j_call: TRBJ1-1
d_call: NA
clone_size: NA
v_call: TRBV16
cdr3_nt: TGTGCCAGCTCCAACCGAGTGGCGGAGAACACTGAAGCTTTCTTT
cdr3_aa: CASSNRVAENTEAFF

j_call: TRBJ2-3
d_call: TRBD2
clone_size: once
v_call: TRBV9
cdr3_nt: TGTGCCAGCAGCCCAGCGGGGGATGGAGATACGCAGTATTTT
cdr3_aa: CASSPAGDGDTQYF

j_call: TRBJ2-3
d_call: NA
clone_size: few
v_call: TRBV20-1
cdr3_nt: TGCAGTGCTAGAGTGGGAGATACGCAGTATTTT
cdr3_aa: CSARVGDTQYF

j_call: TRBJ2-5
d_call: NA
clone_size: NA
v_call: TRBV7-2
cdr3_nt: TGTGCCAGCAAGTCCCGGGAGACCCAGTACTTC
cdr3_aa: CASKSRETQYF

j_call: TRBJ1-2
d_call: NA
clone_size: few
v_call: TRBV15
cdr3_nt: TGTGCCACCAGCAGAGATATTTTTTATGGCTACACCTTC
cdr3_aa: CATSRDIFYGYTF

j_call: TRBJ2-7
d_call: NA
clone_size: many
v_call: TRBV4-3
cdr3_nt: TGCGCCAGCAGCCAAGATCTCCTCTACGAGCAGTACTTC
cdr3_aa: CASSQDLLYEQYF

j_call: TRBJ2-7
d_call: TRBD1
clone_size: NA
v_call: TRBV25-1
cdr3_nt: TGTGCCAGCGGGGGACAGGACTCCTACGAGCAGTACTTC
cdr3_aa: CASGGQDSYEQYF